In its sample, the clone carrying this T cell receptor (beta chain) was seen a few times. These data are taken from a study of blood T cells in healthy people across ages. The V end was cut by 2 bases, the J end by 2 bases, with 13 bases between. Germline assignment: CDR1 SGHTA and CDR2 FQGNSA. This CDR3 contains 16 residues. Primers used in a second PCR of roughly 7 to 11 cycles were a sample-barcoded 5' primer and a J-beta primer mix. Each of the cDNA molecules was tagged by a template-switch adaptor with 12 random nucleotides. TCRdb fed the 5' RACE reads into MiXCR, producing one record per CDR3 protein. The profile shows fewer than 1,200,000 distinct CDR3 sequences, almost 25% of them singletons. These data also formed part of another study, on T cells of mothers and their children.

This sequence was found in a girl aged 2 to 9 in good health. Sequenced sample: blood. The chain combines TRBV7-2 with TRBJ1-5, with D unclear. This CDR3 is CASSLTGREGNQPQHF. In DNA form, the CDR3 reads TGTGCCAGCAGCTTAACGGGGAGGGAGGGCAATCAGCCCCAGCATTTT.